Sequencing of this T cell receptor (beta chain) was carried out in a study of identical twins. Study-wide results and limits: Researchers reported weaker excess twin sharing in beta out-of-frame sequences. The conclusions drew on cross-sectional statistical analysis instead of tracking the same donors.

V was pared by 4 bases and J by 3 bases, with 15 bases of the junction left unmatched. CDR3 length equals 21 residues. Germline V lookup: CDR1 MNHNS, CDR2 SASEGT. Unique molecular identifiers were in the cDNA, with template-switch universal primer binding. One entry per CDR3 protein results from TCRdb running MiXCR on the 5' RACE reads. The table has around 500,000 distinct CDR3 sequences, 14% seen once. In its sample, this clonotype was seen a few times. Its antigen is undetermined. This sample also appeared in a second study, on yellow fever vaccine responses in identical twins.

The receptor was derived from a woman in her late teens or twenties in good health. The sequencing input was CD4+ T cells sorted from blood. The chain recombines TRBV6-1 with TRBJ2-1, with TRBD2 matching over 16 bases. CDR3 amino acids: CASSGESLGTSGRAFYNEQFF. CDR3 bases: TGTGCCAGCAGTGGAGAGAGTCTGGGGACTAGCGGGAGGGCCTTCTACAATGAGCAGTTCTTC.